This TCR beta chain comes out of a study of blood T cells in healthy people across ages. Germline CDR1 is MNHEY and CDR2 is SVGAGI. CDR3 size: 15 residues. V was shortened by 4 bases and J by 2 bases, with 15 bases between the two germline ends. Study results and caveats: Those diversity estimates obtained from one million T cells were thought to be underestimates. For the donors, CMV status was unknown and possibly confounded expanded clonotype changes.

Regarding this clonotype: The antigen remains unidentified.

The use of a sample-barcoded 5' primer and a J-beta primer mix characterized a second PCR of about 6 to 11 cycles. TCRdb recomputed calls from the 5' RACE reads with MiXCR, one row per CDR3 protein. The sample carries about 1,400,000 distinct CDR3 sequences, approximately 63% recorded once. Donors ranged from roughly 6 to 90 years old and were healthy Caucasians in Russia. The rearrangement uses TRBV6-5 and TRBJ2-7; no reliable D call. The clonotype comes from a man aged 18 to 29 in good health. Sequencing was done on a sample of blood. The CDR3 here is CASSLSGSSTYEQYF. CDR3 DNA: TGTGCCAGCAGTTTATCCGGGTCATCCACCTACGAGCAGTACTTC.